The 11 T cell receptor beta chains below all came from one sample that was sequenced in a study of chemoradiotherapy in HPV16-positive cancers. Data came from immunoSEQ multiplex PCR; TCRdb stores just in-frame clones and leaves some out. The table has 6,000 to 6,500 clones, around 70% seen once; the top ten hold 25% to 35%. The sequencing used tumor tissue, collected from a patient who underwent chemoradiotherapy. These receptors came from a human donor with HPV-associated anogenital cancer.

The J gene is TRBJ1-1, the V gene TRBV7-5; the D call TRBD1 from the table was never checked on the DNA. TRBV7-5 is a pseudogene. The CDR3 extends over 13 amino acids. CDR3 protein: CVRSPQGNTEAFF. CDR3 nucleotide sequence: TGTGTCAGAAGCCCACAGGGGAACACTGAAGCTTTCTTT.

The chain joins TRBV10-1 to TRBJ1-2; 9 nucleotides line up with TRBD1. This CDR3 is built from 14 residues. The germline gives CDR1 WNHNN, CDR2 SYGVQD (reference sequence). After removal of 3 bases from V and 3 bases from J, the junction contained 2 bases not matched to a gene. DNA of the CDR3: TGCGCCAGCAGTGATTGGACAGGGGACTATGGCTACACCTTC. Translating it yields CASSDWTGDYGYTF.

V gene TRBV2 combines with J gene TRBJ2-7; 7 bases match TRBD2. V was clipped by 2 bases and J by 3 bases; unmatched bases: 7. The CDR3 contains 15 residues. Germline CDR1 and CDR2: SNHLY and FYNNEI. Here the CDR3 reads CASSEMSGDLYEQYF. The CDR3 DNA follows: TGTGCCAGCAGTGAAATGAGCGGGGATCTCTACGAGCAGTACTTC.

CDR3 nucleotides: TGTGCCACCGGACAGGGGACTAGTTTGAACACCGGGGAGCTGTTTTTT. Its protein product is CATGQGTSLNTGELFF. The gene calls are TRBV10-3 and TRBJ2-2, with a tentative D call TRBD1 (9 bases). Germline values: CDR1 ENHRY, CDR2 SYGVKD. There are 16 residues in the CDR3. V was shortened by 10 bases and J by 1 base, with 19 bases between the two germline ends.

This clone was observed a handful of times. The chain recombines TRBV11-3 with TRBJ1-4, with a tentative D call TRBD1 (5 bases). CDR3 size: 16 residues. Germline-derived CDR1 and CDR2 are SGHNT and YENEEA. The V gene lost 5 bases and the J gene lost 0 bases, with 13 bases spanning the gap. CDR3 DNA sequence: TGTGCCAGCAGCGACCAGCCGGGGGCAACTAATGAAAAACTGTTTTTT. Translated, it gives CASSDQPGATNEKLFF.

In its sample, this clone was seen a few times. This chain joins TRBV4-2 and TRBJ2-3, with D perhaps matching TRBD2 (6 bases). Trimming stripped 1 base from V and 2 bases from J, with 10 bases between. Looked up from germline, CDR1 is LGHNA and CDR2 is YNFKEQ. CDR3 length equals 15 residues. The CDR3 loop reads CASSQGTTTTDTQYF. The CDR3, as DNA: TGTGCCAGCAGCCAAGGGACTACCACCACAGATACGCAGTATTTT.

The chain carries TRBV7-9 and TRBJ1-2, with D maybe TRBD1 (5 bases). The CDR3 length is 13 residues. V was clipped by 2 bases and J by 8 bases, with 12 bases between them. Per the germline V gene, CDR1 is SEHNR and CDR2 is FQNEAQ (reference sequence). CDR3 amino acids: CASSLFLGAGYTF. In nucleotides, the CDR3 is TGTGCCAGCAGCTTATTTTTAGGGGCAGGCTACACCTTC.

This chain uses TRBV27 with TRBJ1-1; D is ambiguous. There are 15 residues in the CDR3. The germline CDR1 and CDR2 sequences are MNHEY and SMNVEV (reference sequence). Trimming removed 2 bases from V and 1 base from J, with 11 bases in between. The DNA of the CDR3 is TGTGCCAGCAGTTTAGACTATACAGCGAACACTGAAGCTTTCTTT. Encoded protein: CASSLDYTANTEAFF.

This sequence joins TRBV19 and TRBJ1-5; weak D call: TRBD1 (6 bases). V lost 10 bases and J 1 base, leaving 11 bases between the germline ends. The CDR3 has 13 residues. Per the germline V gene, CDR1 is LNHDA and CDR2 is SQIVND (reference sequence). The CDR3 nucleotides are TGTGCCACCTCAGGGGCGAGCAATCAGCCCCAGCATTTT. Amino acids: CATSGASNQPQHF.

V and J are TRBV4-2 and TRBJ1-4; D not certain. Germline loops: CDR1 LGHNA, CDR2 YNFKEQ. Trimming shortened V by 1 base and J by 3 bases, and 12 bases separated the two germline ends. The CDR3 is 16 residues long. The CDR3 loop is CASSQAIRGANEKLFF. The CDR3 coding sequence is TGTGCCAGCAGCCAAGCGATCCGTGGGGCTAATGAAAAACTGTTTTTT.

This clone is labeled as medium-sized. The V and J genes are TRBV6-5 and TRBJ2-7; a possible D gene is TRBD1 (6 bases). The CDR3 spans 13 residues. Trimming cost V 0 bases and J 9 bases, with 12 bases left between them. From germline, CDR1 is MNHEY and CDR2 SVGAGI. The CDR3 DNA reads TGTGCCAGCAGTTACTCGGGACAACCTTGGCAGTACTTC. Translated, it gives CASSYSGQPWQYF.